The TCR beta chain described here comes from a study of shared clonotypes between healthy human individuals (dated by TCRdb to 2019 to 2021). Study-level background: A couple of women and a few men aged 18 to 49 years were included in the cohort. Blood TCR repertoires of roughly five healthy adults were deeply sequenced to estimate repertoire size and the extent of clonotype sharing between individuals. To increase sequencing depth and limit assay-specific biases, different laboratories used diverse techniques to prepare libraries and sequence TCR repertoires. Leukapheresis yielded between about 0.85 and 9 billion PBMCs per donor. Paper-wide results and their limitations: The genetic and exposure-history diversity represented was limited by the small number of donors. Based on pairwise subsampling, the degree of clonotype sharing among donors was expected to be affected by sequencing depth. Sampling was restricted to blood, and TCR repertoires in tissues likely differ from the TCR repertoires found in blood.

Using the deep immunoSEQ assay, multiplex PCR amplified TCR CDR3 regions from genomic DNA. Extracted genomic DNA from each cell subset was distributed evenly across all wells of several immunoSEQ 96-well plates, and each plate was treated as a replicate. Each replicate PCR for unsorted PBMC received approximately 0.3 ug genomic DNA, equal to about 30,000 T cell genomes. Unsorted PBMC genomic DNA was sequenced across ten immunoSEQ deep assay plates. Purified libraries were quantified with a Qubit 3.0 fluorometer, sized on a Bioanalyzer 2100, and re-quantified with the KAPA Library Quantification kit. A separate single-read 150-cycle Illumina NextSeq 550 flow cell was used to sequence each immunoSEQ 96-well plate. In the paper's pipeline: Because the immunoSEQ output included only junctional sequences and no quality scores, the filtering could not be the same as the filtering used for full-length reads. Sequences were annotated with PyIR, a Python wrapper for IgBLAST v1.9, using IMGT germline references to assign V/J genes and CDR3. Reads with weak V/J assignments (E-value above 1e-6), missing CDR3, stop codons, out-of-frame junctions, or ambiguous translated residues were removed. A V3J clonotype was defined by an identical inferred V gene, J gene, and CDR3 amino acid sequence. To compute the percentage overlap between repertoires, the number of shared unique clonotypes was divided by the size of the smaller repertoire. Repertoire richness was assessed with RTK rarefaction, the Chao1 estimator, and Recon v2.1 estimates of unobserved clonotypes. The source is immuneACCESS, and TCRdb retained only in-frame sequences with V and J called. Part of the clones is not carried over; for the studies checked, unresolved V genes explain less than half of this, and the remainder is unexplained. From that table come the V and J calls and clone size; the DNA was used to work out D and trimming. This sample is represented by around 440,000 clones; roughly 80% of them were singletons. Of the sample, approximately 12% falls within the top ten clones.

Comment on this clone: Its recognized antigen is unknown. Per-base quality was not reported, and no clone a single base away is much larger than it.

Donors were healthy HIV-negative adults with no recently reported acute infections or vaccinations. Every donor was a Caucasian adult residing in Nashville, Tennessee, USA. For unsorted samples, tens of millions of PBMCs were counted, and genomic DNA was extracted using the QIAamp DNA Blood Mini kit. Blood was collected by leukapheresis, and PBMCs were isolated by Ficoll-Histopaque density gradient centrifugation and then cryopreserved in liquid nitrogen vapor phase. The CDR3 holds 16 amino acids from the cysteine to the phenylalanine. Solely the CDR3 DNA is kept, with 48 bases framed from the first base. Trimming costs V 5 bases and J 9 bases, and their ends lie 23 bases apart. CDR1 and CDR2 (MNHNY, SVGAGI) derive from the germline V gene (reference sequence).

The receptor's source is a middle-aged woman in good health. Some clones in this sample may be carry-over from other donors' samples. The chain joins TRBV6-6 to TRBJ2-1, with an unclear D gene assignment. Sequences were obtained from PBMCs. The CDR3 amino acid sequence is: CASSLGRLGFWGEQFF. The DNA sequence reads TGTGCCAGCAGTCTCGGTCGGTTAGGATTTTGGGGTGAGCAGTTCTTC.